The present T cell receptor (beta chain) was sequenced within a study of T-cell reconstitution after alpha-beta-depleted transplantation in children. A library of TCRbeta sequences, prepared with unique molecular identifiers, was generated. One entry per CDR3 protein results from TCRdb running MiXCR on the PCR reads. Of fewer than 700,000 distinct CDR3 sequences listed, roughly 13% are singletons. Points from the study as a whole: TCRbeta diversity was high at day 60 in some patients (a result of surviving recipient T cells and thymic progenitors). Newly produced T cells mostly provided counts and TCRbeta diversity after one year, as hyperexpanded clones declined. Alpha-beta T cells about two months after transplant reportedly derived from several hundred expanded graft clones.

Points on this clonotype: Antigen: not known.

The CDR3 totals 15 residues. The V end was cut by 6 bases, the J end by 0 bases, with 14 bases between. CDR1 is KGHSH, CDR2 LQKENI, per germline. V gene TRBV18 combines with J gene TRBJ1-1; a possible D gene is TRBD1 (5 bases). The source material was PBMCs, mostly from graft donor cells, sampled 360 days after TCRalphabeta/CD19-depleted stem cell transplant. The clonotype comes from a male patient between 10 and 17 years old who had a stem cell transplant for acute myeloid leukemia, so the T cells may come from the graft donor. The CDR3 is CASSGGERMNTEAFF. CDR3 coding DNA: TGTGCCAGCTCGGGGGGTGAAAGAATGAACACTGAAGCTTTCTTT.